This T cell receptor beta chain was sequenced during a study of beta chain features in type 1 diabetes. Study at large: Patients did not differ from healthy donors in age, gender or cell yield.

This CDR3 has 15 amino acids. CDR1 is SGHNT, CDR2 YYREEE, per germline (reference sequence). Trimming took 0 bases from V and 6 from J, leaving 16 bases between them. CD45RO/CCR7/CD25/CD127/CD95/CD27 staining was used to isolate CD4+ naive, central memory, regulatory and stem cell-like memory cells by sorting. As every portion of the isolated RNA was reverse transcribed, the sequencing read expressed TCRB transcripts. Data came from immunoSEQ multiplex PCR; TCRdb stores just in-frame clones and leaves some out. The data show 900,000 or so clones, about 17% seen once. The sequence was collected from a woman aged 18-29 years in good health. This chain connects TRBV5-4 to TRBJ2-7; D perhaps matches TRBD1 (6 bases). Sequenced sample: naive CD4+ T cells from blood. The CDR3 DNA reads TGTGCCAGCAGCTTGGCACAGGGTCGGTTAGGCGAGCAGTACTTC. This codes for CASSLAQGRLGEQYF.